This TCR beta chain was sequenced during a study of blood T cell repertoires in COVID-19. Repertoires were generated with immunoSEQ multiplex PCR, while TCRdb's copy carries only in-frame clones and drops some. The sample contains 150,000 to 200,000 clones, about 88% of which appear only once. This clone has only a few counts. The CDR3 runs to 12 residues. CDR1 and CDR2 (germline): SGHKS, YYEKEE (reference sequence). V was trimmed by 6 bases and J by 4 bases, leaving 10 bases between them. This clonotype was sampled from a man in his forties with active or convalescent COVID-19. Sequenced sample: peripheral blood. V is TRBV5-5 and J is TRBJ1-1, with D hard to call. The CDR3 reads CASNQQVTEAFF. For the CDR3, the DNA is TGTGCCAGCAACCAGCAGGTCACTGAAGCTTTCTTT. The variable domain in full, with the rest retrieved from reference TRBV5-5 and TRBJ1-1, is DAGVTQSPTHLIKTRGQQVTLRCSPISGHKSVSWYQQVLGQGPQFIFQYYEKEERGRGNFPDRFSARQFPNYSSELNVNALLLGDSALYLCASNQQVTEAFFGQGTRLTVV.